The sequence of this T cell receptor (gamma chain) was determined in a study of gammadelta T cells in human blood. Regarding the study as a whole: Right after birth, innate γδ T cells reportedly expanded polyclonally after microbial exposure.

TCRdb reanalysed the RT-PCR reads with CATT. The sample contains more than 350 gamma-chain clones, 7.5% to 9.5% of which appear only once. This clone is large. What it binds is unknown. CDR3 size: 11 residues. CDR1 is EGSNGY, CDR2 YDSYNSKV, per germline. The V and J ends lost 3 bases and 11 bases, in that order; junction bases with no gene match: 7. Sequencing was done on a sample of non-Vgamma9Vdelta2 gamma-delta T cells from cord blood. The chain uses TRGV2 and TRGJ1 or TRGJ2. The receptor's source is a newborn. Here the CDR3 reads CATWDFGEKLF. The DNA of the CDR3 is TGTGCCACCTGGGACTTTGGGGAGAAACTCTTT.